This TCR beta chain comes out of a study of blood T cells in healthy people across ages. Germline assignment: CDR1 SEHNR and CDR2 FQNEAQ (reference sequence). The CDR3 covers 15 residues. The authors ran a second PCR of about 6 to 12 cycles using a sample-barcoded 5' primer and a J-beta primer mix. A template-switch adaptor that had 12 random nucleotides put a tag on each cDNA molecule. Researchers report that each sample yielded at least 3 million CDR3-containing paired-end reads. TCRdb reanalysed the 5' RACE reads using MiXCR and keeps one entry per CDR3 protein. The data hold about 1,400,000 distinct CDR3 sequences, with approximately 63% observed a single time.

The chain carries TRBV7-9 and TRBJ2-4, with a weak D call TRBD1 (7 bases). The DNA end is a closer match to TRBJ2-7, so the J assignment may be wrong. The specimen was blood. This TCR derives from a man younger than 30 in good health. CDR3 nucleotides: TGTGCCAGCAGCCTAATGACAGGGACTGGCTACGAGCAGTACTTC. Protein product: CASSLMTGTGYEQYF.